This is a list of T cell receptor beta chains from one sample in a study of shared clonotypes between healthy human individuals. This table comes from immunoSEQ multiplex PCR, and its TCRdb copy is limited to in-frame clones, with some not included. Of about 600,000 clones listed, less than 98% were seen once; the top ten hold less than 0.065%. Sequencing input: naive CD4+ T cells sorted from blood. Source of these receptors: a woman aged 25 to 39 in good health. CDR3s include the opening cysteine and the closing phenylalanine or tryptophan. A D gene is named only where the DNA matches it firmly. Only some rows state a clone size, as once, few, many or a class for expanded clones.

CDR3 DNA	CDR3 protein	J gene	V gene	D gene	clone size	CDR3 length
TGTGCCAGCACCTCCCCAGCGGATTTCCAAGAGACCCAGTACTTC	CASTSPADFQETQYF	TRBJ2-5	TRBV2	NA	NA	15
TGTGCCAGTAAAACAGGGGGTTATAAAGCTTTCTTT	CASKTGGYKAFF	TRBJ1-1	TRBV19	TRBD1	NA	12
TGCAGTGCTGGCGACAGTAACGAGCAGTACTTC	CSAGDSNEQYF	TRBJ2-7	TRBV20-1	NA	NA	11
TGTGCCAGCAGCCTGACTAGCGGGAGTTCGACTGAGCAGTTCTTC	CASSLTSGSSTEQFF	TRBJ2-1	TRBV7-2	TRBD2	NA	15
TGTGCCAGCAGTTCCTCTCCCGGGACTAGCGGGAGGGCCAATGAGCAGTTCTTC	CASSSSPGTSGRANEQFF	TRBJ2-1	TRBV28	TRBD2	NA	18
TGTGCCAGCAGTCTCAAGGGGAATCAGCCCCAGCATTTT	CASSLKGNQPQHF	TRBJ1-5	TRBV6-5	NA	NA	13
TGCGCCAGCAGCCTCCGGACAGGAGAGACCCAGTACTTC	CASSLRTGETQYF	TRBJ2-5	TRBV4-1	TRBD1	NA	13
TGTGCCAGCAGCGTAGGGGGGGCTCGCGAAAAACTGTTTTTT	CASSVGGAREKLFF	TRBJ1-4	TRBV9	NA	NA	14
TGTGCCAGCAGTTACTCGAAACAGGGGGCCTACGAGCAGTACTTC	CASSYSKQGAYEQYF	TRBJ2-7	TRBV6-5	TRBD1	NA	15
TGTGCCAGCAGTTTACCCCCCCCGGGACTAGAGGTCGGGGAGCTGTTTTTT	CASSLPPPGLEVGELFF	TRBJ2-2	TRBV27	TRBD2	NA	17
TGTGCCAGCACTTTACGGACTAGCGGAAACAATGAGCAGTTCTTC	CASTLRTSGNNEQFF	TRBJ2-1	TRBV27	TRBD2	NA	15
TGTGCCAGCAGCGTAGGTAGGACTAGCGGGAGTAAATTTTCCTACAATGAGCAGTTCTTC	CASSVGRTSGSKFSYNEQFF	TRBJ2-1	TRBV9	TRBD2	NA	20
TGTGCCAGCAGCCCAAGGGTGCGGGGGGGCCAAGAGACCCAGTACTTC	CASSPRVRGGQETQYF	TRBJ2-5	TRBV28	TRBD2	NA	16
TGTGCCAGCAGACCCCTTTGGGGGCTAGCGGACACAGATACGCAGTATTTT	CASRPLWGLADTDTQYF	TRBJ2-3	TRBV28	NA	NA	17
TGTGCCAGCAGCCCAACTAGCGGGAGAGGATACGAGCAGTACTTC	CASSPTSGRGYEQYF	TRBJ2-7	TRBV9	TRBD2	NA	15
TGTGCCATCAGTCCGGGACAGAACTATGGCTACACCTTC	CAISPGQNYGYTF	TRBJ1-2	TRBV10-3	TRBD1	NA	13
TGTGCCAGCTCCGACGGGGGAGCCCTTGGAGATACGCAGTATTTT	CASSDGGALGDTQYF	TRBJ2-3	TRBV28	NA	NA	15
TGTGCCAGCAGCCTGGACTTAAACACTGAAGCTTTCTTT	CASSLDLNTEAFF	TRBJ1-1	TRBV28	NA	NA	13
TGCGCCAGCAACCCGGCGGGCGAAAACACTGAAGCTTTCTTT	CASNPAGENTEAFF	TRBJ1-1	TRBV5-1	NA	NA	14
TGTGCCAGCAGCTCGCCCGGGACAGGCCTTAGAACCCAGCATTTT	CASSSPGTGLRTQHF	TRBJ1-5	TRBV5-4	TRBD1	NA	15
TGTGCCAGCAGCTTGAATCCCAACACCGGGGAGCTGTTTTTT	CASSLNPNTGELFF	TRBJ2-2	TRBV5-4	NA	NA	14
TGCGCCAGCAGCTCTACGCCCAAGGGGCAGGGGGAGCAGTACTTC	CASSSTPKGQGEQYF	TRBJ2-7	TRBV5-1	NA	NA	15
TGTGCCAGCAGGCCCCCTAGCGGGGCCTACAATGAGCAGTTCTTC	CASRPPSGAYNEQFF	TRBJ2-1	TRBV6-6	TRBD2	NA	15
TGCGCCAGCAGCTTGAGCCTAGCGGGAGCGGGTGAGCAGTTCTTC	CASSLSLAGAGEQFF	TRBJ2-1	TRBV5-1	TRBD2	NA	15
TGTGCCAGCTCACCACGGATAGCGGGAGGGCCCGATGAGCAGTTCTTC	CASSPRIAGGPDEQFF	TRBJ2-1	TRBV18	TRBD2	NA	16
TGTGCCAGCAGCTATACAGGTACCGACTCCTACGAGCAGTACTTC	CASSYTGTDSYEQYF	TRBJ2-7	TRBV2	NA	NA	15
TGCGCCAGCAGCCGGGGGAGGGCAGAGACCCAGTACTTC	CASSRGRAETQYF	TRBJ2-5	TRBV4-1	TRBD2	NA	13
TGTGCCAGCAGTGGGGCTAGCGGGAGTTCTTTGGATACGCAGTATTTT	CASSGASGSSLDTQYF	TRBJ2-3	TRBV2	TRBD2	once	16
TGTGCCAGCAGGTACGGACGGTCCAGTGCTGAAGCTTTCTTT	CASRYGRSSAEAFF	TRBJ1-1	TRBV5-6	NA	NA	14
TGTGCCAGCAGAAGGGCCACCATATATTTT	CASRRATIYF	TRBJ1-3	TRBV5-8	NA	NA	10
TGTGCCAGCAGCTTGGACCGGGCAGGGCCCCAGCATTTT	CASSLDRAGPQHF	TRBJ1-5	TRBV5-8	NA	NA	13
TGTGCCAGCAGTTTGGACACCGGGGAGCTGTTTTTT	CASSLDTGELFF	TRBJ2-2	TRBV28	NA	once	12
TGTGCCAGCAGTTTAGGGCAGTTCTACGAGCAGTACTTC	CASSLGQFYEQYF	TRBJ2-7	TRBV28	NA	NA	13
TGTGCCAGCAGTCCAACACCGGGACAGGGGGCTTATACTGAAGCTTTCTTT	CASSPTPGQGAYTEAFF	TRBJ1-1	TRBV5-6	TRBD1	NA	17
TGCGCCAGCGGGCCTGGACAGGCCACGAACACTGAAGCTTTCTTT	CASGPGQATNTEAFF	TRBJ1-1	TRBV5-1	TRBD1	NA	15
TGCGCCAGCAGCCTCCGGGACACCCCTAGCAATCAGCCCCAGCATTTT	CASSLRDTPSNQPQHF	TRBJ1-5	TRBV4-1	NA	NA	16
TGTGCCAGCTCACCAATTAATTCGGGACTCCCCTACGAGCAGTACTTC	CASSPINSGLPYEQYF	TRBJ2-7	TRBV18	NA	NA	16
TGTGCCAGCAGCCGAAGCGACAGGGGAGTGAGTGGCTACACCTTC	CASSRSDRGVSGYTF	TRBJ1-2	TRBV7-9	TRBD1	NA	15
TGTGCCAGCGATCTGTGTGGCACAGATACGCAGTATTTT	CASDLCGTDTQYF	TRBJ2-3	TRBV21-1	NA	NA	13
TGCAGCGTTGAGCACCTCTACGAGCAGTACTTC	CSVEHLYEQYF	TRBJ2-7	TRBV29-1	NA	NA	11
TGTGCCAGCAGGGAAAGCCAAGCGACCGATACCTACGAGCAGTACTTC	CASRESQATDTYEQYF	TRBJ2-7	TRBV27	NA	NA	16
TGTGCCAGCAGTGAGACCGGGAGTGGGGTCTATGGCTACACCTTC	CASSETGSGVYGYTF	TRBJ1-2	TRBV6-1	NA	NA	15
TGTGCCAGCAGCGTAGCCCCCGGACAGGCTACCGAGCAGTACTTC	CASSVAPGQATEQYF	TRBJ2-7	TRBV9	TRBD1	NA	15
TGCGCCAGCAGTGAAGGGACTAGCGGGAGTGCCGGGTACAATGAGCAGTTCTTC	CASSEGTSGSAGYNEQFF	TRBJ2-1	TRBV10-2	TRBD2	NA	18
TGTGCCAGTTCCACGGGCTTTTTGAACACTGAAGCTTTCTTT	CASSTGFLNTEAFF	TRBJ1-1	TRBV6-1	NA	NA	14
TGTGCCAGCAGGCCAGCGGGAGGGCGGGCCCTCACAGATACGCAGTATTTT	CASRPAGGRALTDTQYF	TRBJ2-3	TRBV13	TRBD2	NA	17
TGTGCCAGCAGTTACGACAGGGGCAACTCCTACGAGCAGTACTTC	CASSYDRGNSYEQYF	TRBJ2-7	TRBV6-5	TRBD1	NA	15
TGCAGCGTTCCCCGGGATACGGTCTACAATGAGCAGTTCTTC	CSVPRDTVYNEQFF	TRBJ2-1	TRBV29-1	NA	NA	14
TGTGCCAGCTCACCGATCCGGGAAGACTACGAGCAGTACTTC	CASSPIREDYEQYF	TRBJ2-7	TRBV18	NA	NA	14
TGTGCCACCAGCAGAGATTTGGCAGAGAACTATGGCTACACCTTC	CATSRDLAENYGYTF	TRBJ1-2	TRBV15	NA	NA	15
TGTGCCATCAGTGAGCACGCATATAGCAATCAGCCCCAGCATTTT	CAISEHAYSNQPQHF	TRBJ1-5	TRBV10-3	NA	NA	15
TGCAGTGCATCGGACAGCCAGCCCCAGCATTTT	CSASDSQPQHF	TRBJ1-5	TRBV20-1	NA	NA	11
TGTGCCAGCAGTCTGATCGGGGACAACACTGAAGCTTTCTTT	CASSLIGDNTEAFF	TRBJ1-1	TRBV27	NA	NA	14
TGTGCCAGCAGCTTCTCCCCTGGCCCTACGGGACAAGAGTACTTC	CASSFSPGPTGQEYF	TRBJ2-7	TRBV5-6	NA	NA	15